A single sample gave rise to the 31 T cell receptor beta chains below, sequenced in a study of shared clonotypes between healthy human individuals. The protocol was immunoSEQ multiplex PCR, while the TCRdb copy is restricted to in-frame clones and leaves out a portion. The repertoire has 2 million or so clones, 95% of them found once; the top ten carry 0.13%. Source material: naive CD4+ T cells sorted from blood. Subset in this sample: CD45RA+ positively selected. The receptors here all came from a man younger than 35 in good health.

The chain is built from TRBV5-1 and TRBJ2-7; D may be TRBD2 (6 bases). V dropped 1 base and J dropped 2 bases, with 10 bases sitting between them. There are 14 residues in the CDR3. Germline CDR1 and CDR2: SGHRS and YFSETQ. The DNA for the CDR3 is TGCGCCAGCAGCTTGAATGCGGGAACCTACGAGCAGTACTTC. It translates to CASSLNAGTYEQYF. The full variable domain, in which reference TRBV5-1 and TRBJ2-7 provide the parts outside the CDR3, is KAGVTQTPRYLIKTRGQQVTLSCSPISGHRSVSWYQQTPGQGLQFLFEYFSETQRNKGNFPGRFSGRQFSNSRSEMNVSTLELGDSALYLCASSLNAGTYEQYFGPGTRLTVT.

This chain uses TRBV6-6 with TRBJ1-5; 8 bases line up with TRBD1. Germline trimming cut 0 bases from V and 4 bases from J; bases unmatched to any gene: 2. This CDR3 is 15 amino acids long. Germline lookup yields CDR1 MNHNY and CDR2 SVGAGI (reference sequence). DNA for the CDR3: TGTGCCAGCAGTTACTCGGGGACAGGAAATCAGCCCCAGCATTTT. Translated: CASSYSGTGNQPQHF.

The chain links TRBV5-1 to TRBJ2-7; unclear D gene. Germline assignment: CDR1 SGHRS and CDR2 YFSETQ. This CDR3 contains 15 residues. Trimming pared 0 bases from V and 0 bases from J, leaving 10 bases between. The CDR3 bases are TGCGCCAGCAGCTTGGGGTCTACGGTCTCCTACGAGCAGTACTTC. Protein sequence: CASSLGSTVSYEQYF.

This clone was seen a handful of times. This chain links TRBV9 with TRBJ1-6; D is unresolved. Between the trimmed V and J ends, which lost 3 bases and 0 bases, there was a span of 7 bases. This CDR3 spans 15 amino acids. Per germline, CDR1 SGDLS and CDR2 YYNGEE. CDR3 amino acids: CASSASSSYNSPLHF. The CDR3 DNA reads TGTGCCAGCAGCGCTAGCAGCTCCTATAATTCACCCCTCCACTTT.

The chain is built from TRBV4-1 and TRBJ1-2, with D tentatively TRBD1 (5 bases). Between the trimmed V and J ends, which lost 0 bases and 4 bases, there was a span of 15 bases. CDR1 is MGHRA, CDR2 YSYEKL, per germline. The CDR3 extends over 16 amino acids. DNA for the CDR3: TGCGCCAGCAGCCAAGATCCAGGGACGGGGGGCTATGGCTACACCTTC. It codes for CASSQDPGTGGYGYTF.

The chain links TRBV13 to TRBJ2-7; TRBD2 agrees at 8 bases. The CDR3 is 16 residues long. Germline V lookup: CDR1 PRHDT, CDR2 FYEKMQ (reference sequence). Trimming removed 0 bases from V and 2 bases from J; junction bases left unmatched: 6. CDR3 sequence (DNA): TGTGCCAGCAGCTTAGGGTGGAGGGGACTAGCCTACGAGCAGTACTTC. Amino acids: CASSLGWRGLAYEQYF.

The chain is built from TRBV6-1 and TRBJ2-7, with D unresolved. From germline, CDR1 is MNHNS and CDR2 SASEGT. This CDR3 has 13 residues. Deletions cut 0 bases from V and 6 bases from J, with 9 bases between. CDR3 region: CASSEAPRTEQYF. The CDR3 coding sequence is TGTGCCAGCAGTGAAGCGCCAAGGACCGAGCAGTACTTC.

The chain combines TRBV30 with TRBJ2-5; D call uncertain. The V and J ends lost 2 bases and 4 bases respectively, with 20 bases between them. The germline CDR1 and CDR2 sequences are GTSNPN and SVGIG (reference sequence). This CDR3 contains 16 residues. The CDR3 nucleotides read TGTGCCTGGAGTAAACTTAACGTTGTTTCGGGAGAGACCCAGTACTTC. Its protein is CAWSKLNVVSGETQYF. Variable domain in full (rest from reference TRBV30 and TRBJ2-5): SQTIHQWPATLVQPVGSPLSLECTVEGTSNPNLYWYRQAAGRGLQLLFYSVGIGQISSEVPQNLSASRPQDRQFILSSKKLLLSDSGFYLCAWSKLNVVSGETQYFGPGTRLLVL.

The chain is built from TRBV6-1 and TRBJ2-3; D call uncertain. Germline V lookup: CDR1 MNHNS, CDR2 SASEGT. The length of the CDR3 is 17 residues. V was clipped by 1 base and J by 6 bases, with 20 bases between them. The DNA for the CDR3 is TGTGCCAGCAGTGAAGTAGGGTTCTGGAGTAATGAGGATACGCAGTATTTT. This sequence encodes CASSEVGFWSNEDTQYF.

In this sample, this clone turned up once. The chain links TRBV20-1 to TRBJ2-5; D gene ambiguous. Germline V gene sequence: CDR1 DFQATT, CDR2 SNEGSKA (reference sequence). V was shortened by 8 bases and J by 9 bases, with 16 bases between the two germline ends. The CDR3 extends over 11 amino acids. The CDR3 here is CSTPDATAQYF. DNA for the CDR3: TGCAGTACCCCAGACGCTACGGCCCAGTACTTC.

The chain recombines TRBV5-5 with TRBJ1-1, with D maybe TRBD1 (6 bases). This CDR3 region has 13 residues. CDR1 and CDR2 (germline): SGHKS, YYEKEE (reference sequence). Deletions cut 1 base from V and 4 bases from J, with 8 bases between. CDR3 nucleotide sequence: TGTGCCAGCAGCTTGACAGGGAGCACTGAAGCTTTCTTT. Protein: CASSLTGSTEAFF. The full variable domain, with the rest looked up from reference TRBV5-5 and TRBJ1-1, is DAGVTQSPTHLIKTRGQQVTLRCSPISGHKSVSWYQQVLGQGPQFIFQYYEKEERGRGNFPDRFSARQFPNYSSELNVNALLLGDSALYLCASSLTGSTEAFFGQGTRLTVV.

V gene TRBV5-1 combines with J gene TRBJ2-2, with no clear D. Trimming left V 6 bases short and J 2 bases short, with 5 bases between. Looked up from germline, CDR1 is SGHRS and CDR2 is YFSETQ. CDR3 length: 12 amino acids. The CDR3: CASTTNTGELFF. The CDR3, as DNA: TGCGCCAGCACCACTAACACCGGGGAGCTGTTTTTT.

This clone was observed a few times. Written as DNA, the CDR3 is TGTGCCAGCAGTGAAGGGGTGGCTTCACCCCTCCACTTT. It translates to CASSEGVASPLHF. The chain joins TRBV6-4 to TRBJ1-6; TRBD1 is a possible D gene (5 bases). This CDR3 contains 13 residues. Looked up from germline, CDR1 is MRHNA and CDR2 is SNTAGT. The V end lost 3 bases, the J end lost 9 bases, and 9 bases lay between the germline ends.

This chain uses TRBV6-5 with TRBJ1-2, with unresolved D. V lost 4 bases, J lost 8 bases, and 14 bases lay in between. The germline V gene encodes CDR1 MNHEY and CDR2 SVGAGI. The CDR3 extends over 13 amino acids. The CDR3 DNA reads TGTGCCAGCAGTTTATCCTCTACCGTCGGCTACACCTTC. This gives the protein CASSLSSTVGYTF.

The rearrangement uses TRBV18 and TRBJ1-1, with 7 bases fitting TRBD1. CDR3 size: 16 residues. V gave up 0 bases and J gave up 1 base; unmatched junction bases: 5. Germline V gives CDR1 KGHSH, CDR2 LQKENI. The DNA of the CDR3 is TGTGCCAGCTCACCACCGACAGGGAGGGCGAACACTGAAGCTTTCTTT. Translating it yields CASSPPTGRANTEAFF.

This clone showed up just once. The chain couples TRBV4-1 to TRBJ2-3, with TRBD1 matching 9 bases. J gave up 3 bases and V 0 bases, and 4 bases lay outside the gene matches. The CDR3 contains 16 residues. Germline CDR1 and CDR2: MGHRA and YSYEKL. CDR3 sequence (DNA): TGCGCCAGCAGCCAAGATTGGACAGGGGTAACAGATACGCAGTATTTT. Its translation is CASSQDWTGVTDTQYF.

The chain employs TRBV11-2 and TRBJ2-5; tentatively, D is TRBD1 (5 bases). With 4 bases removed from V and 2 bases from J, the gap between germline ends came to 14 bases. This CDR3 has 15 amino acids. The germline V gene has CDR1 SGHAT and CDR2 FQNNGV. CDR3: CASSSDGAIQETQYF. CDR3 bases: TGTGCCAGCAGCTCAGATGGGGCGATTCAAGAGACCCAGTACTTC.

The chain links TRBV6-6 to TRBJ2-1, with D possibly matching TRBD1 (5 bases). The germline gives CDR1 MNHNY, CDR2 SVGAGI (reference sequence). The length of the CDR3 is 12 residues. V shed 5 bases and J shed 9 bases, with 11 bases lying between them. The CDR3 nucleotides read TGTGCCAGCAGTCCCAGGGAAGGTGAGCAGTTCTTC. Residues: CASSPREGEQFF.

The chain carries TRBV6-6 and TRBJ2-7; 8 nucleotides agree with TRBD2. Germline-derived CDR1 and CDR2 are MNHNY and SVGAGI (reference sequence). V lost 2 bases, J lost 2 bases, and 5 bases stayed unmatched. The CDR3 is 15 amino acids. The CDR3 loop reads CASSYGGGPPYEQYF. CDR3 nucleotide sequence: TGTGCCAGCAGTTACGGCGGGGGGCCCCCCTACGAGCAGTACTTC.

This clone was detected only a few times. This chain joins TRBV28 and TRBJ1-5; D is uncertain. This CDR3 has 14 residues. With 5 bases removed from V and 9 bases from J, the gap between germline ends came to 17 bases. The germline V gene encodes CDR1 MDHEN and CDR2 SYDVKM. Written as DNA, the CDR3 is TGTGCCAGCAGTCCGTTTCGGGGTCCAGGGCCCCAGCATTTT. Protein sequence: CASSPFRGPGPQHF.

The chain uses TRBV10-1 and TRBJ2-5; a weak D match, TRBD2 (5 bases). V shed 5 bases and J shed 5 bases, with 12 bases lying between them. Germline V gives CDR1 WNHNN, CDR2 SYGVQD (reference sequence). This CDR3 has 13 amino acids. As DNA, the CDR3 is TGCGCCAGCAGTCGGGATCTGGGGGAGACCCAGTACTTC. Translated, it gives CASSRDLGETQYF.

The V and J genes are TRBV2 and TRBJ2-7; D remains ambiguous. CDR1 is SNHLY, CDR2 FYNNEI, per germline. The CDR3 is made up of 13 amino acids. The V gene lost 6 bases and the J gene lost 5 bases, with 14 bases spanning the gap. CDR3 nucleotide sequence: TGTGCCAGCAGGGACCCCCTCCGAGACGAGCAGTACTTC. It encodes CASRDPLRDEQYF.

The gene calls are TRBV15 and TRBJ2-7; the D gene is possibly TRBD1 (6 bases). Germline V gives CDR1 LNHNV, CDR2 YYDKDF (reference sequence). V was cut by 6 bases and J by 3 bases, with 18 bases left in between. The CDR3 spans 15 residues. The CDR3 spells CATSSFRDTLYEQYF. As DNA, the CDR3 is TGTGCCACCAGTAGCTTCCGGGACACTCTCTACGAGCAGTACTTC.

Points on this clone: The sample contains more than one DNA sequence encoding this CDR3. The V call is TRBV5-1, the J call TRBJ2-7, with TRBD2 matching over 8 bases. This CDR3 comprises 13 residues. The ends lost 5 bases at V and 2 bases at J; junction bases unmatched: 3. The germline V gene encodes CDR1 SGHRS and CDR2 YFSETQ. This CDR3 reads CASRTSGTYEQYF. The CDR3 DNA reads as TGCGCCAGCAGAACTAGCGGAACCTACGAGCAGTACTTC.

The CDR3 nucleotides read TGTGCCAGCAGCTTAACCGGTGGGCAGCCCCAGCATTTT. Encoded protein: CASSLTGGQPQHF. The chain recombines TRBV7-6 with TRBJ1-5; D not certain. Trimming removed 2 bases at V and 7 bases at J, with 9 bases between. The germline V gene encodes CDR1 SGHVS and CDR2 FNYEAQ. CDR3 size: 13 residues.

The chain links TRBV18 to TRBJ2-5; D remains ambiguous. Trimming took off 3 bases at V and 1 base at J, with 9 bases between the two ends. This CDR3 has 14 residues. CDR1 is KGHSH, CDR2 LQKENI, per germline. The CDR3, as DNA: TGTGCCAGCTCACCGAGTCAACTCCAAGAGACCCAGTACTTC. It encodes CASSPSQLQETQYF.

V usage is TRBV10-1 and J usage is TRBJ2-5, with 7 bases matching TRBD2. The CDR3 length is 17 residues. The trim removed 4 bases at V and 2 bases at J, leaving 13 bases unmatched. The germline CDR1 and CDR2 sequences are WNHNN and SYGVQD (reference sequence). The CDR3 bases are TGCGCCAGCAGTGTTGGAAAGGCTAGCGGAAATCAAGAGACCCAGTACTTC. Its translation is CASSVGKASGNQETQYF.

The genes are TRBV18 and TRBJ2-1; TRBD2 might be the D (6 bases). V lost 6 bases and J 10 bases, leaving 13 bases between the germline ends. Germline lookup yields CDR1 KGHSH and CDR2 LQKENI. CDR3 length equals 12 residues. The CDR3 spells CASSEGSREQFF. The DNA of the CDR3 is TGTGCCAGCTCGGAGGGTTCTCGGGAGCAGTTCTTC.

Points on this clone: Other DNA sequences in this specimen translate into the identical CDR3. The rearrangement uses TRBV5-1 and TRBJ2-7; D is unresolved. The CDR3 totals 14 residues. The ends were cut back, 0 bases at V and 0 bases at J, with 7 bases in the middle. Germline CDR1 SGHRS, CDR2 YFSETQ. CDR3 residues: CASSLVAGSYEQYF. CDR3 DNA sequence: TGCGCCAGCAGCTTGGTGGCAGGCTCCTACGAGCAGTACTTC. Drawing the rest from reference TRBV5-1 and TRBJ2-7, the complete variable domain is KAGVTQTPRYLIKTRGQQVTLSCSPISGHRSVSWYQQTPGQGLQFLFEYFSETQRNKGNFPGRFSGRQFSNSRSEMNVSTLELGDSALYLCASSLVAGSYEQYFGPGTRLTVT.

The chain joins TRBV28 to TRBJ1-2, with 10 nucleotides matching TRBD1. V lost 11 bases, J lost 2 bases, and 8 bases stayed unmatched. This CDR3 contains 14 residues. Germline V gene sequence: CDR1 MDHEN, CDR2 SYDVKM. CDR3 sequence (DNA): TGTGCCGCAGCACTGGGACAGGGGAACTATGGCTACACCTTC. Protein sequence: CAAALGQGNYGYTF.

The chain carries TRBV10-3 and TRBJ2-3; 7 bases are a match to TRBD1. Germline lookup yields CDR1 ENHRY and CDR2 SYGVKD. The V segment lost 10 bases and the J segment 2 bases; nucleotides outside the gene matches: 6. The length of the CDR3 is 13 residues. DNA for the CDR3: TGTGCCACTGAGGACAGGTTCACAGATACGCAGTATTTT. Translating gives CATEDRFTDTQYF.